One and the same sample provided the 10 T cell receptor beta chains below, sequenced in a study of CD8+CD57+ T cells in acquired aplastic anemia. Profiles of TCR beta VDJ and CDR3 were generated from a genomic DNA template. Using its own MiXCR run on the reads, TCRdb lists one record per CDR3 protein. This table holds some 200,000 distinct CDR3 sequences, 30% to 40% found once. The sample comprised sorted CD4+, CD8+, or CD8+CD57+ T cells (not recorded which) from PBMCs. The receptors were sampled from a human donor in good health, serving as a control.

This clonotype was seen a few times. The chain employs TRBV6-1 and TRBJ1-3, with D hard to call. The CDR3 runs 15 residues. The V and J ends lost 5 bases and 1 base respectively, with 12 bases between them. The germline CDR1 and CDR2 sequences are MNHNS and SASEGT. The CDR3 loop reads CASSQTWVSGNTIYF. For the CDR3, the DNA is TGTGCCAGCAGTCAAACTTGGGTATCTGGAAACACCATATATTTT.

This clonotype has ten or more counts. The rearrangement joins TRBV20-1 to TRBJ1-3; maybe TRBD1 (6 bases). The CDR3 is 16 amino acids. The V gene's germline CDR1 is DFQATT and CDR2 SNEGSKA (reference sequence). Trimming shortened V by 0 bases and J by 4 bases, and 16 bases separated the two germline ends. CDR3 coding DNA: TGCAGTGCTAGAGAAACCGACAGGAATTGGGGAAACACCATATATTTT. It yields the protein CSARETDRNWGNTIYF.

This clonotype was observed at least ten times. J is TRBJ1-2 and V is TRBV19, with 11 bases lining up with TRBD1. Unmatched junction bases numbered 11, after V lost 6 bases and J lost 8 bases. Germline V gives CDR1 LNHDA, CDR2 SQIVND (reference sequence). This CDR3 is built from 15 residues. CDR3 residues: CASSLWTGGGRGYTF. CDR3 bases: TGTGCCAGTAGCCTATGGACAGGGGGCGGCCGGGGCTACACCTTC.

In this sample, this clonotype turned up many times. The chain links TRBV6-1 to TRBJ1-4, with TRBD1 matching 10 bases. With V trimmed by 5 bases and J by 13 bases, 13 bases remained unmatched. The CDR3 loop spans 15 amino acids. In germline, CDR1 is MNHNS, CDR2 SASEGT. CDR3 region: CASSLVPGQGRRLFF. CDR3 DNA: TGTGCCAGCAGTCTTGTTCCGGGACAGGGGAGACGACTGTTTTTT.

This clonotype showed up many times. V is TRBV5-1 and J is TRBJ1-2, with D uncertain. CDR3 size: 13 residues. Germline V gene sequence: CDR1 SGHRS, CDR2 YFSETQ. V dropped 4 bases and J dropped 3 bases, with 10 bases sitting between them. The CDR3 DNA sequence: TGCGCCAGCAGCCGAACAGTCGACTATGGCTACACCTTC. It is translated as CASSRTVDYGYTF. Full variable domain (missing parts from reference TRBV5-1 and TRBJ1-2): KAGVTQTPRYLIKTRGQQVTLSCSPISGHRSVSWYQQTPGQGLQFLFEYFSETQRNKGNFPGRFSGRQFSNSRSEMNVSTLELGDSALYLCASSRTVDYGYTFGSGTRLTVV.

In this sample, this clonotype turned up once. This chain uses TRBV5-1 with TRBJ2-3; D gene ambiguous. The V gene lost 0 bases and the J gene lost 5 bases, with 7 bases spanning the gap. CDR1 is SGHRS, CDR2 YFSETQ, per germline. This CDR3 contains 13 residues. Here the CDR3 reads CASSLAGVDTQYF. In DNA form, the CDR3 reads TGCGCCAGCAGCTTGGCAGGAGTAGATACGCAGTATTTT.

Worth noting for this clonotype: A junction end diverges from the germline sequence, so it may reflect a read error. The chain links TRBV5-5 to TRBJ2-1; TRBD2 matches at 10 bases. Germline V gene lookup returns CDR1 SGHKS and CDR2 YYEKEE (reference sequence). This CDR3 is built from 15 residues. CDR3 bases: TGTGCCAGCAGCGGCGGACTAGCGGACTACAATGAGCGGTTCTTC. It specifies CASSGGLADYNERFF.

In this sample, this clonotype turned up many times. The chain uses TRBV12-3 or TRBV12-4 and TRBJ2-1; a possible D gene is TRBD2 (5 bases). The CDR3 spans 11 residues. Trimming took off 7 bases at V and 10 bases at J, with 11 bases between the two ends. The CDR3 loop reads CASTTLGEQFF. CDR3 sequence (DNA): TGTGCCAGCACCACACTAGGGGAGCAGTTCTTC.

Here the CDR3 DNA reads TGTGCCAGCTCACCCGGGCGGGGTAATCACTACGAGCAGTACTTC. As protein: CASSPGRGNHYEQYF. The rearrangement joins TRBV24-1 to TRBJ2-7, with D possibly TRBD2 on 6 matching bases. Germline-derived CDR1 and CDR2 are KGHDR and SFDVKD. The V and J ends lost 11 bases and 3 bases respectively, with 22 bases between them. This CDR3 region has 15 residues.

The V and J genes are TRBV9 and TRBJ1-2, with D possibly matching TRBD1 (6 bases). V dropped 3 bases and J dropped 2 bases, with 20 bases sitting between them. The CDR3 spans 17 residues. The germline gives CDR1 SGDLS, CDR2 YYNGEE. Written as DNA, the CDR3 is TGTGCCAGCAGCGAAGAAAGCGGACAGCTTTTAAACTATGGCTACACCTTC. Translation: CASSEESGQLLNYGYTF.